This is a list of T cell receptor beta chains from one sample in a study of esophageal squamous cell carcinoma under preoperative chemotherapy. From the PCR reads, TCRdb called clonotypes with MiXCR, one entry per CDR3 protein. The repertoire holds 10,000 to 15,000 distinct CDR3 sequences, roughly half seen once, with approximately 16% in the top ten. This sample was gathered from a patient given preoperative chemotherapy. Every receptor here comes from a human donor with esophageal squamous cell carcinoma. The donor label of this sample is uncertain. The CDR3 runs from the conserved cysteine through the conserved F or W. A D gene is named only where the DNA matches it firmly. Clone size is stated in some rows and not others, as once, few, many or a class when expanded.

DNA: TGTGCCAGCAAGGGGAGTGCGAACCTCGGGGAGCTGTTTTTT
CDR3: CASKGSANLGELFF
V: TRBV6-4
D: -
J: TRBJ2-2
size: -

DNA: TGTGCCAGCAGTGGATTTGGGGGAAGCGACACAGATACGCAGTATTTT
CDR3: CASSGFGGSDTDTQYF
V: TRBV6-1
D: -
J: TRBJ2-3
size: -

DNA: TGTGCCAGCAGCTTGTTCTCGGGGTTAGGAGATACGCAGTATTTT
CDR3: CASSLFSGLGDTQYF
V: TRBV7-6
D: -
J: TRBJ2-3
size: -

DNA: TGTGCCAGGGGCCCCAGGGTTGGGAGCTACAATGAGCAGTATTTT
CDR3: CARGPRVGSYNEQYF
V: TRBV6-1
D: -
J: TRBJ2-3
size: -

DNA: TGTGCCAGCAGTTACTCGCAGGGGGGATCCTACGAGCAGTACTTC
CDR3: CASSYSQGGSYEQYF
V: TRBV6-5
D: -
J: TRBJ2-7
size: -

DNA: TGTGCCAGCAGACCTTCTGGGGCAGATACGCAGTATTTT
CDR3: CASRPSGADTQYF
V: TRBV12-3/TRBV12-4
D: -
J: TRBJ2-3
size: -

DNA: TGTGCCAGCCGGGCGGGACTAGTCCTCTACAATGAGCAGTACTTC
CDR3: CASRAGLVLYNEQYF
V: TRBV6-1
D: TRBD2
J: TRBJ2-5
size: -

DNA: TGTGCCGCCGTGAGGATAGGTGCGCAGTACTTC
CDR3: CAAVRIGAQYF
V: TRBV12-3/TRBV12-4
D: -
J: TRBJ2-7
size: -

DNA: TGTGCCAGCAGTCCGTACCAAGAGACGCAGTACTTC
CDR3: CASSPYQETQYF
V: TRBV3-1
D: -
J: TRBJ2-5
size: -

DNA: TGTGCCAGGGTGGCGGGGGGCAAAGATACGCAGTATTTC
CDR3: CARVAGGKDTQYF
V: TRBV6-1
D: TRBD2
J: TRBJ2-3
size: -

DNA: TGTGCCAGCAGTTACTCGAGTGGTAGCGGGATCGCAGATACCCAGTATTTT
CDR3: CASSYSSGSGIADTQYF
V: TRBV6-5
D: TRBD2
J: TRBJ2-3
size: -

DNA: TGTGCCAGCGACAGGGGACTTAGCAATCAGCCCCAGCATTTT
CDR3: CASDRGLSNQPQHF
V: TRBV6-1
D: TRBD1
J: TRBJ1-5
size: few

DNA: TGTGCCAGCAGTTCTTCCGATGGACCGGCCAAAAACATTCAGTACTTC
CDR3: CASSSSDGPAKNIQYF
V: TRBV12-3/TRBV12-4
D: -
J: TRBJ2-4
size: medium-sized

DNA: TGTGCCAGCAGTGAAGATCATCGACTAGCGGGGAGCACAGATACGCAGTATTTT
CDR3: CASSEDHRLAGSTDTQYF
V: TRBV6-1
D: TRBD2
J: TRBJ2-3
size: -

DNA: TGTGCCAGCGCGTTGACTAGGACCTACAATGAGCAGTTCTTC
CDR3: CASALTRTYNEQFF
V: TRBV7-8
D: -
J: TRBJ2-1
size: -

DNA: TGTGCCAGCAGGGGTACAGGGGCTCCATACGAGCAGTACTTC
CDR3: CASRGTGAPYEQYF
V: TRBV6-1
D: TRBD1
J: TRBJ2-7
size: few

DNA: TGTGCCAGCAGCTTAGCGGGAGGGCCAAGCGATGAGCAGTACTTC
CDR3: CASSLAGGPSDEQYF
V: TRBV7-2
D: TRBD2
J: TRBJ2-7
size: medium-sized

DNA: TGTGCCAGCAGTGCACCCAGGGGGCTTGACTATGGCTACACCTTC
CDR3: CASSAPRGLDYGYTF
V: TRBV6-1
D: TRBD1
J: TRBJ1-2
size: -

DNA: TGTGCCACGGAAGGGGGAACTAGCACAGATACGCAGTATTTT
CDR3: CATEGGTSTDTQYF
V: TRBV6-1
D: -
J: TRBJ2-3
size: medium-sized

DNA: TGTGCCAGCAGCCCCAGCGGGAGAGTCGATGAGCAGTTCTTC
CDR3: CASSPSGRVDEQFF
V: TRBV3-1
D: TRBD2
J: TRBJ2-1
size: few

DNA: TGTGCCTCAGCAGAAGGGGGAACTGAGCAGTTCTTC
CDR3: CASAEGGTEQFF
V: TRBV6-2/TRBV6-3
D: -
J: TRBJ2-1
size: -

DNA: TGTGCCAGCAGCTTATTTCGGGAGACCCAGTACTTC
CDR3: CASSLFRETQYF
V: TRBV11-3
D: -
J: TRBJ2-5
size: few

DNA: TGTGCCAGCAGGGAACTAGAGGCTGTGAGCAAAGATACGCAGTATTTT
CDR3: CASRELEAVSKDTQYF
V: TRBV6-1
D: -
J: TRBJ2-3
size: once

DNA: TGTGCCAGCAGCTCCGCCGAGAGACATACAGATACGCAGTATTTT
CDR3: CASSSAERHTDTQYF
V: TRBV7-2
D: -
J: TRBJ2-3
size: -

DNA: TGTGCCAGCGGGGGACGGACCGGCTCCTACAATGAGCAGTTCTTC
CDR3: CASGGRTGSYNEQFF
V: TRBV6-1
D: -
J: TRBJ2-1
size: few

DNA: TGTGCCAGCAGCCACGAGCATGTGAGCACAGGGACGCAGTTTTTT
CDR3: CASSHEHVSTGTQFF
V: TRBV6-1
D: -
J: TRBJ2-3
size: -

DNA: TGTGCCAGCAGTCCGGGCATGAACACTGAAGCTTTCTTT
CDR3: CASSPGMNTEAFF
V: TRBV6-1
D: -
J: TRBJ1-1
size: -

DNA: TGTGCCAGCAGTGGAGGACGGATCTCCTACAATGAGCAGTTCTTC
CDR3: CASSGGRISYNEQFF
V: TRBV6-1
D: -
J: TRBJ2-1
size: -

DNA: TGCGCCAGCAGTGAGGGGATGTGTGCCACAGATACTCAGTACTTC
CDR3: CASSEGMCATDTQYF
V: TRBV10-1
D: -
J: TRBJ2-4
size: -

DNA: TGTGCCAGCAGCTTATACAGCGCGGGAGCTCGGGAGCAGTACTTC
CDR3: CASSLYSAGAREQYF
V: TRBV7-2
D: TRBD2
J: TRBJ2-7
size: medium-sized

DNA: TGTGGCGGGGGTGAAGGAGGGAGTGGCCAAGATACGCAGTATTTC
CDR3: CGGGEGGSGQDTQYF
V: TRBV6-1
D: TRBD2
J: TRBJ2-3
size: -